The rows below give T cell receptor beta chains drawn from one sample of a study of shared clonotypes between healthy human individuals. The repertoire was sequenced with immunoSEQ multiplex PCR; TCRdb's copy has only in-frame clones and lacks some. Of under 1 million clones in the sample, about 96% were seen once. Sample: naive CD8+ T cells sorted from blood. The receptors originated from a young man in good health. Each CDR3 is given with its conserved first and last residue. The D gene is left open where the match is weak.

d_call j_call v_call cdr3_nt cdr3_aa
- TRBJ1-4 TRBV28 TGTGCCAGCAGTTTATGGGCAAATGAAAAACTGTTTTTT CASSLWANEKLFF
TRBD1 TRBJ2-7 TRBV18 TGTGCCAGCTCACCACCGGACAGGGGCTCCTACGAGCAGTACTTC CASSPPDRGSYEQYF
- TRBJ1-1 TRBV4-1 TGCGCCAGCAGCCAACGGGGTTCGGCTGAAGCTTTCTTT CASSQRGSAEAFF
- TRBJ1-1 TRBV6-5 TGTGCCAGCAAAGTAAGCCCGGACACTGAAGCTTTCTTT CASKVSPDTEAFF
TRBD2 TRBJ2-7 TRBV27 TGTGCCAGCAGTTTTCAGACTAGCGGGACCTACGAGCAGTACTTC CASSFQTSGTYEQYF
TRBD2 TRBJ2-7 TRBV11-2 TGTGCCAGCAGCTTAGGCACTAGCGGGGACGAGCAGTACTTC CASSLGTSGDEQYF
- TRBJ1-4 TRBV4-3 TGCGCCAGCAGCCAAGATAGTGGAGGGGTTAATGAAAAACTGTTTTTT CASSQDSGGVNEKLFF
TRBD1 TRBJ1-2 TRBV11-2 TGTGCCAGCAGCGGTTGGACAGGGTCGATCGATGGCTACACCTTC CASSGWTGSIDGYTF
TRBD2 TRBJ2-7 TRBV5-1 TGCGCCAGCAAGGCGCTAGCGGCCTCCTACGAGCAGTACTTC CASKALAASYEQYF
- TRBJ2-3 TRBV5-1 TGCGCCAGCAGCCCGGACTGGACGGAAGATACGCAGTATTTT CASSPDWTEDTQYF
TRBD1 TRBJ2-7 TRBV7-9 TGTGCCAGCAGCTTGGCAGACAGGGGAAGGTACGAGCAGTACTTC CASSLADRGRYEQYF
- TRBJ1-3 TRBV7-8 TGTGCCAGCAGCTTAGAGTCAGGCTTCTCTGGAAACACCATATATTTT CASSLESGFSGNTIYF
- TRBJ2-7 TRBV11-2 TGTGCCAGCAGCTTATTATCACCCTACGAGCAGTACTTC CASSLLSPYEQYF
- TRBJ2-2 TRBV7-8 TGTGCCAGCAGCTTGGCTGGGTTGGGCAGGACGAACACCGGGGAGCTGTTTTTT CASSLAGLGRTNTGELFF
TRBD2 TRBJ2-7 TRBV14 TGTGCCAGCAGCCAAGAGGGACTATCCTACGAGCAGTACTTC CASSQEGLSYEQYF
- TRBJ2-5 TRBV12-5 TGTGCTAGTGGGGACAGCCGCGCCCCCCCAGTACTAGAGACCCAGTACTTC CASGDSRAPPVLETQYF
- TRBJ1-1 TRBV7-8 TGTGCCAGCAGCTTGAGTGAGAACACTGAAGCTTTCTTT CASSLSENTEAFF
- TRBJ2-1 TRBV18 TGTGCCAGCTCACCATGGGATCTCACCTACAATGAGCAGTTCTTC CASSPWDLTYNEQFF
- TRBJ2-7 TRBV5-6 TGTGCCAGCAGCTTGGATTCAACAGGGAATGGTTTGGAAGAGCAGTACTTC CASSLDSTGNGLEEQYF
- TRBJ1-5 TRBV10-3 TGTGCCATCAGTGCTGGGGGCAATCAGCCCCAGCATTTT CAISAGGNQPQHF
TRBD1 TRBJ1-1 TRBV2 TGTGCCAGCAGTGATAGCCCAGGGGGCAGGGACACTGAAGCTTTCTTT CASSDSPGGRDTEAFF
TRBD1 TRBJ1-5 TRBV6-1 TGTGCCAGCAGTGAAGTGGACAGGGGGCGGGGGAATCAGCCCCAGCATTTT CASSEVDRGRGNQPQHF
- TRBJ2-7 TRBV6-5 TGTGCCAGCAGTTACGACAGCACCTACGAGCAGTACTTC CASSYDSTYEQYF
TRBD1 TRBJ2-3 TRBV7-2 TGTGCCAGCAGCTTAGTAGGGACAGTCACAGATACGCAGTATTTT CASSLVGTVTDTQYF
TRBD1 TRBJ1-3 TRBV27 TGTGCCAGCAGTTTACTCCCTGTTGACAGGGCTGGAAACACCATATATTTT CASSLLPVDRAGNTIYF
- TRBJ1-3 TRBV11-2 TGTGCCAGCAGCTCTACAGGGTCTGGAAACACCATATATTTT CASSSTGSGNTIYF
- TRBJ1-1 TRBV19 TGTGCCAGTAGTATAATGGCGGGGAACACTGAAGCTTTCTTT CASSIMAGNTEAFF
- TRBJ1-1 TRBV7-9 TGTGCCAGCAGCCATCGACCGACAGGGAACACTGAAGCTTTCTTT CASSHRPTGNTEAFF
- TRBJ2-7 TRBV10-2 TGCGCCAGCAGTGAGTATAAATACGAGCAGTACTTC CASSEYKYEQYF
TRBD1 TRBJ1-5 TRBV29-1 TGCAGCGCAGGGACAGGGGATCAGCCCCAGCATTTT CSAGTGDQPQHF
- TRBJ2-7 TRBV4-1 TGCGCCAGCAGCCAAGCTATTCAGGGACTCAACGAGCAGTACTTC CASSQAIQGLNEQYF
TRBD1 TRBJ2-2 TRBV28 TGTGCCAGCAGATTGTCATGGGACAGACGAACCGGGGAGCTGTTTTTT CASRLSWDRRTGELFF
- TRBJ2-1 TRBV7-9 TGTGCCAGCAGCTTGGCCGAACTCGGGAGAGGTGAGCAGTTCTTC CASSLAELGRGEQFF
- TRBJ2-2 TRBV6-5 TGTGCCAGCAGTACAGTGGGCTACACCGGGGAGCTGTTTTTT CASSTVGYTGELFF
TRBD2 TRBJ2-1 TRBV6-6 TGTGCCAGCAGTCTAGCGGGTTTCAATGAACAGTTCTTC CASSLAGFNEQFF
TRBD2 TRBJ2-7 TRBV27 TGTGCCAGCAGTTTATCGGGACTACCCCCATCCTACGAGCAGTACTTC CASSLSGLPPSYEQYF